Listed below are T cell receptor beta chains from one sample, sequenced in a study of T cells after yellow fever vaccination. One entry per CDR3 protein, called by TCRdb with MiXCR from the 5' RACE reads. Of under 600,000 distinct CDR3 sequences listed, roughly 13% are singletons. The material sequenced was PBMCs, taken on the day of the yellow fever booster vaccination. The receptors derive from a man aged 30-40 years who received the YFV17D yellow fever vaccine. Each CDR3 is given without its conserved first and last residue.

CDR3 length | J gene | V gene | CDR3 protein
13 | TRBJ2-7 | TRBV5-6 | ASSLGPGGLREQY
10 | TRBJ2-1 | TRBV20-1 | SPVRGFDEQF
14 | TRBJ2-3 | TRBV23-1 | ASRPTVAGSTDTQY
14 | TRBJ2-3 | TRBV20-1 | SARDEIAGGGDTQY
10 | TRBJ2-2 | TRBV15 | ATRTGSGELF
14 | TRBJ2-7 | TRBV14 | ASSQEFRDHIYEQY
14 | TRBJ2-3 | TRBV20-1 | SARDAGSAYTDTQY
12 | TRBJ1-5 | TRBV5-1 | ASSSGTNNQPQH
14 | TRBJ2-1 | TRBV7-3 | ASSLGPSGALNEQF
13 | TRBJ2-7 | TRBV20-1 | SARVISSGTYEQY
13 | TRBJ2-3 | TRBV29-1 | SVEDETGRPDTQY
14 | TRBJ2-5 | TRBV20-1 | SARDYNGASRETQY
10 | TRBJ2-1 | TRBV20-1 | SALAGYNEQF
11 | TRBJ1-2 | TRBV7-2 | ASSLEVPGGYT
12 | TRBJ2-7 | TRBV11-2 | ASSILQGPYEQY
13 | TRBJ2-7 | TRBV7-9 | ASSLAGGPLYEQY
11 | TRBJ2-2 | TRBV5-1 | ASNKGNTGELF
14 | TRBJ2-7 | TRBV3-1 | ASSQHKLAGGDEQY
14 | TRBJ1-3 | TRBV7-2 | ASSLMEAVSGNTIY
12 | TRBJ2-1 | TRBV6-2/TRBV6-3 | ASSPIGSYNEQF
9 | TRBJ2-3 | TRBV10-3 | AIGYKDTQY
14 | TRBJ1-4 | TRBV4-3 | ASSQAQGESNEKLF
13 | TRBJ2-7 | TRBV20-1 | SARESGQGFYEQY
13 | TRBJ1-5 | TRBV6-1 | ASSPRQVDNQPQH
12 | TRBJ2-7 | TRBV7-2 | ASSLGGRNYEQY
14 | TRBJ2-1 | TRBV4-3 | ASSHDTFSGSYEQF